Below, 29 T cell receptor beta chains from the same sample are listed, as sequenced in a study of shared T cell receptors in the human thymus. The assay was immunoSEQ multiplex PCR, and TCRdb's table has in-frame clones only and misses some. The table lists roughly 660,000 clones, around nine tenths of them singletons. A further study also used this sample, focusing on human thymus T cells.

Material: thymocytes. The source of these receptors is a boy in the first two years of life with a congenital heart defect.

Notes on this clone: One end of the junction is discordant with germline, which a read error may explain. The chain has TRBV6-5 and TRBJ1-1; D uncertain. The CDR3 length is 15 residues. The germline gives CDR1 MNHEY, CDR2 SVGAGI. This CDR3 reads CASRISWRVNTEVFF. The CDR3 coding sequence is TGTGCCAGCAGGATTTCGTGGCGGGTGAACACTGAAGTTTTCTTT.

The chain carries TRBV5-1 and TRBJ1-4; the D gene is possibly TRBD1 (5 bases). The length of the CDR3 is 15 residues. Germline CDR1 SGHRS, CDR2 YFSETQ. V gave up 6 bases and J gave up 2 bases, with 14 bases separating them. DNA for the CDR3: TGCGCCAGCAACGTCCGGGGGAGGACTAATGAAAAACTGTTTTTT. As protein: CASNVRGRTNEKLFF.

The chain is built from TRBV4-3 and TRBJ2-7; TRBD2 is a possible D gene (5 bases). The ends were cut back, 0 bases at V and 2 bases at J, with 17 bases in the middle. Germline CDR1 LGHNA, CDR2 YSLEER. The CDR3 is 17 amino acids. CDR3 protein: CASSQDLRVLRAYEQYF. In nucleotides, the CDR3 is TGCGCCAGCAGCCAAGATTTGAGGGTCCTACGGGCCTACGAGCAGTACTTC.

This rearrangement joins TRBV28 to TRBJ2-1; 14 nucleotides agree with TRBD2. CDR3 length equals 19 residues. In germline, CDR1 is MDHEN, CDR2 SYDVKM. V lost 5 bases, J lost 0 bases, and 9 bases stayed unmatched. This chain's CDR3 is CASSTGLAGGLGSYNEQFF. CDR3 sequence (DNA): TGTGCCAGCAGTACCGGACTAGCGGGAGGACTGGGCTCCTACAATGAGCAGTTCTTC.

This rearrangement joins TRBV9 to TRBJ1-2; 8 nucleotides align to TRBD1. Germline V gives CDR1 SGDLS, CDR2 YYNGEE. The ends lost 0 bases at V and 6 bases at J; junction bases unmatched: 7. The CDR3 is 15 amino acids. CDR3 loop: CASSVVGQDRDGYTF. The CDR3, as DNA: TGTGCCAGCAGCGTAGTGGGACAGGATAGGGATGGCTACACCTTC. The whole variable domain, filled in from reference TRBV9 and TRBJ1-2, reads DSGVTQTPKHLITATGQRVTLRCSPRSGDLSVYWYQQSLDQGLQFLIQYYNGEERAKGNILERFSAQQFPDLHSELNLSSLELGDSALYFCASSVVGQDRDGYTFGSGTRLTVV.

The J gene is TRBJ1-2, the V gene TRBV4-2; D call uncertain. The CDR3 is made up of 18 amino acids. V gave up 0 bases and J gave up 0 bases, with 17 bases separating them. Germline loops: CDR1 LGHNA, CDR2 YNFKEQ. The CDR3 DNA reads TGTGCCAGCAGCCAAGATGGAGGTAGACCGAAAGCTAACTATGGCTACACCTTC. This sequence encodes CASSQDGGRPKANYGYTF.

This chain joins TRBV21-1 and TRBJ2-7; whether TRBD2, the table's D call, matches the DNA was not checked. TRBV21-1 is an annotated pseudogene. This CDR3 is 14 amino acids long. The chain's CDR3 is CASSKLGGDSEQYF. CDR3 bases: TGTGCCAGCAGCAAATTGGGCGGGGATTCCGAGCAGTACTTC.

The chain combines TRBV5-6 with TRBJ2-1; a possible D gene is TRBD1 (5 bases). Germline V gene sequence: CDR1 SGHDT, CDR2 YYEEEE. The CDR3 totals 16 residues. V was trimmed by 2 bases and J by 2 bases, leaving 14 bases between them. The CDR3 coding sequence is TGTGCCAGCAGCTTCAGGGCTAGTCCCCCCTACAATGAGCAGTTCTTC. This translates into CASSFRASPPYNEQFF.

The chain carries TRBV14 and TRBJ2-7; 13 bases match TRBD2. Unmatched junction bases numbered 11, after V lost 3 bases and J lost 6 bases. This CDR3 has 17 amino acids. Germline loops: CDR1 SGHDN, CDR2 FVKESK. The CDR3 region is CASSQKLAGGGSGEQYF. CDR3 in DNA: TGTGCCAGCAGCCAGAAACTAGCGGGAGGGGGTTCGGGCGAGCAGTACTTC. Filled out from reference TRBV14 and TRBJ2-7, the complete variable domain reads EAGVTQFPSHSVIEKGQTVTLRCDPISGHDNLYWYRRVMGKEIKFLLHFVKESKQDESGMPNNRFLAERTGGTYSTLKVQPAELEDSGVYFCASSQKLAGGGSGEQYFGPGTRLTVT.

This rearrangement joins TRBV6-1 to TRBJ2-5; 9 bases line up with TRBD1. Germline CDR1 and CDR2: MNHNS and SASEGT. The J segment lost 4 bases and the V segment lost 2 bases, leaving 5 bases of the junction unmatched. This CDR3 is 15 amino acids long. This CDR3 is CASSEKGQGGETQYF. The DNA for the CDR3 is TGTGCCAGCAGTGAAAAGGGACAGGGTGGAGAGACCCAGTACTTC.

This chain connects TRBV7-9 to TRBJ2-5, with a possible D match to TRBD1 (6 bases). The CDR3 length is 17 residues. Trimming took 6 bases from V and 6 from J, leaving 26 bases between them. Germline-derived CDR1 and CDR2 are SEHNR and FQNEAQ (reference sequence). The CDR3: CASSPIPRQDLVKTQYF. Written as DNA, the CDR3 is TGTGCCAGCAGTCCTATTCCACGACAGGACCTAGTGAAGACCCAGTACTTC.

The chain combines TRBV7-2 with TRBJ2-3; TRBD1 might be the D (5 bases). The CDR3 has 16 residues. V was trimmed by 3 bases and J by 1 base, leaving 14 bases between them. Germline lookup yields CDR1 SGHTA and CDR2 FQGNSA. In DNA form, the CDR3 reads TGTGCCAGCAGCTTTTCGGCAGGGAAAGGCACAGATACGCAGTATTTT. Translated, it gives CASSFSAGKGTDTQYF. The variable domain in full, completed from reference TRBV7-2 and TRBJ2-3, reads GAGVSQSPSNKVTEKGKDVELRCDPISGHTALYWYRQSLGQGLEFLIYFQGNSAPDKSGLPSDRFSAERTGGSVSTLTIQRTQQEDSAVYLCASSFSAGKGTDTQYFGPGTRLTVL.

The chain employs TRBV6-5 and TRBJ1-1, with TRBD1 as a possible D gene (5 bases). The germline V gene has CDR1 MNHEY and CDR2 SVGAGI. The CDR3 sequence is 14 residues long. Deletions cut 4 bases from V and 2 bases from J, with 11 bases between. DNA for the CDR3: TGTGCCAGCAGTTCGACAGCGAGAAACACTGAAGCTTTCTTT. It yields the protein CASSSTARNTEAFF.

V gene TRBV2 combines with J gene TRBJ2-3, with 10 bases that match TRBD2. CDR3 length: 16 amino acids. Trimming at V came to 6 bases and at J to 3 bases, leaving 9 bases not matched to a gene. In germline, CDR1 is SNHLY, CDR2 FYNNEI. CDR3 nucleotide sequence: TGTGCCAGCAGAGGGACTAGCGAGTTTTGGACAGATACGCAGTATTTT. The encoded protein is CASRGTSEFWTDTQYF.

The chain recombines TRBV4-2 with TRBJ2-3; 14 bases map to TRBD2. J gave up 4 bases and V 3 bases, and 3 bases lay outside the gene matches. Germline loops: CDR1 LGHNA, CDR2 YNFKEQ. CDR3 size: 16 residues. CDR3 sequence (DNA): TGTGCCAGCAGCCAGGGACTAGCGGGAGCCCCAGATACGCAGTATTTT. Its translation: CASSQGLAGAPDTQYF.

This clone was seen just once. The CDR3 loop is CASSDRSTDTQYF. The CDR3 DNA follows: TGTGCCAGCAGTGATCGGAGCACAGATACGCAGTATTTT. V and J are TRBV6-4 and TRBJ2-3; D ambiguous. This CDR3 comprises 13 residues. Trimming took off 3 bases at V and 0 bases at J, with 4 bases between the two ends. Germline CDR1 and CDR2: MRHNA and SNTAGT.

CDR3 in DNA: TGTGCCAGCAGCTCACACAGGGGACGGCCTTGGGACTATGGCTACACCTTC. It translates to CASSSHRGRPWDYGYTF. The chain employs TRBV9 and TRBJ1-2; 7 bases are a match to TRBD1. Germline lookup yields CDR1 SGDLS and CDR2 YYNGEE. The CDR3 is 17 amino acids. V was pared by 4 bases and J by 3 bases, with 15 bases of the junction left unmatched.

The rearrangement uses TRBV7-2 and TRBJ2-7, with a weak D call TRBD1 (6 bases). Deletions cut 5 bases from V and 2 bases from J, with 10 bases between. From germline, CDR1 is SGHTA and CDR2 FQGNSA. The CDR3 totals 13 residues. The CDR3 reads CASSHRDPYEQYF. The CDR3 DNA reads as TGTGCCAGCAGCCACAGGGATCCCTACGAGCAGTACTTC.

This chain uses TRBV19 with TRBJ2-1; tentatively, D is TRBD1 (6 bases). The V gene lost 4 bases and the J gene lost 5 bases, with 12 bases spanning the gap. Germline-derived CDR1 and CDR2 are LNHDA and SQIVND (reference sequence). This CDR3 is 14 amino acids long. CDR3 amino acids: CASSKGDRDNEQFF. CDR3 nucleotide sequence: TGTGCCAGTAGTAAGGGGGATCGGGACAATGAGCAGTTCTTC.

This clone was seen just once. The rearrangement uses TRBV6-1 and TRBJ1-4; D possibly corresponds to TRBD1 (5 bases). Germline-derived CDR1 and CDR2 are MNHNS and SASEGT. The V gene lost 9 bases and the J gene lost 8 bases, with 19 bases spanning the gap. This CDR3 is built from 14 residues. The CDR3 nucleotides are TGTGCCAGGGGTCGTCAGGGTATAATGGAAAAACTGTTTTTT. It is translated as CARGRQGIMEKLFF.

The V and J genes are TRBV5-1 and TRBJ2-7; the D gene is possibly TRBD2 (6 bases). CDR1 is SGHRS and CDR2 is YFSETQ in the germline V gene. There are 15 residues in the CDR3. Deletions cut 3 bases from V and 2 bases from J, with 15 bases between. The CDR3, as DNA: TGCGCCAGCAGCTGGGAGTGGGGGGTTCCCTACGAGCAGTACTTC. Amino acid sequence: CASSWEWGVPYEQYF.

This clone was counted a few times. V usage is TRBV25-1 and J usage is TRBJ1-2; D possibly corresponds to TRBD1 (5 bases). The CDR3 has 12 amino acids. Germline V gives CDR1 MGHDK, CDR2 SYGVNS. V lost 2 bases and J lost 6, with 7 bases in between. The CDR3 DNA sequence: TGTGCCAGCAGTGAAGGGACTCATGGCTACACCTTC. It yields the protein CASSEGTHGYTF.

This clone was detected only once. V and J are TRBV25-1 and TRBJ2-2, with D tentatively TRBD2 (5 bases). Germline-derived CDR1 and CDR2 are MGHDK and SYGVNS. This CDR3 has 17 amino acids. Trimming removed 3 bases from V and 0 bases from J, with 14 bases in between. The CDR3 DNA reads as TGTGCCAGCAGTGATCCCCTAGCCCAAACGAACACCGGGGAGCTGTTTTTT. Amino acids: CASSDPLAQTNTGELFF.

The CDR3 sequence: CASSQLWGGTDTQYF. The CDR3 DNA reads TGTGCCAGCAGCCAACTATGGGGAGGCACAGATACGCAGTATTTT. The chain couples TRBV6-5 to TRBJ2-3; tentatively, D is TRBD2 (5 bases). Germline V gives CDR1 MNHEY, CDR2 SVGAGI. The CDR3 has 15 amino acids. V gave up 6 bases and J gave up 1 base, with 14 bases separating them.

The J gene is TRBJ2-3, the V gene TRBV19; D is uncertain. Germline lookup yields CDR1 LNHDA and CDR2 SQIVND (reference sequence). CDR3 length: 14 residues. Trimming shortened V by 3 bases and J by 2 bases, and 9 bases separated the two germline ends. CDR3 loop: CASSILSDTDTQYF. The CDR3 DNA reads TGTGCCAGTAGTATCTTAAGCGACACAGATACGCAGTATTTT.

The chain joins TRBV4-3 to TRBJ2-3, with 7 bases matching TRBD1. There are 15 residues in the CDR3. V gave up 4 bases and J gave up 1 base; unmatched junction bases: 5. CDR1 and CDR2 (germline): LGHNA, YSLEER. CDR3 protein: CASSLGQQGTDTQYF. CDR3 nucleotides: TGCGCCAGCAGCCTGGGACAGCAAGGCACAGATACGCAGTATTTT.

This chain connects TRBV5-4 to TRBJ2-7; 8 bases line up with TRBD1. The CDR3 totals 14 residues. Germline loops: CDR1 SGHNT, CDR2 YYREEE (reference sequence). Trimming took 0 bases from V and 5 from J; bases not matched to a gene: 4. The CDR3 reads CASSLEDRVHEQYF. Written as DNA, the CDR3 is TGTGCCAGCAGCTTGGAGGACAGGGTCCACGAGCAGTACTTC.

V and J are TRBV11-3 and TRBJ2-1; 7 bases are shared with TRBD2. The CDR3 covers 17 residues. Per germline, CDR1 SGHNT and CDR2 YENEEA. The V and J ends lost 5 bases and 6 bases, in that order; junction bases with no gene match: 16. CDR3 sequence: CASSPQLGGGFSNEQFF. In DNA, the CDR3 is TGTGCCAGCAGCCCTCAGTTGGGGGGAGGGTTCTCCAATGAGCAGTTCTTC.

The rearrangement uses TRBV7-8 and TRBJ2-7; 12 nucleotides match TRBD2. V was pared by 5 bases and J by 0 bases, with 8 bases of the junction left unmatched. CDR1 is SGHVS, CDR2 FQNEAQ, per germline. The CDR3 sequence is 17 residues long. As DNA, the CDR3 is TGTGCCAGCAGCCCCAGACTAGCGGGGGAGTTCTCCTACGAGCAGTACTTC. It encodes CASSPRLAGEFSYEQYF. Complete variable domain (other parts from reference TRBV7-8 and TRBJ2-7): GAGVSQSPRYKVAKRGQDVALRCDPISGHVSLFWYQQALGQGPEFLTYFQNEAQLDKSGLPSDRFFAERPEGSVSTLKIQRTQQEDSAVYLCASSPRLAGEFSYEQYFGPGTRLTVT.